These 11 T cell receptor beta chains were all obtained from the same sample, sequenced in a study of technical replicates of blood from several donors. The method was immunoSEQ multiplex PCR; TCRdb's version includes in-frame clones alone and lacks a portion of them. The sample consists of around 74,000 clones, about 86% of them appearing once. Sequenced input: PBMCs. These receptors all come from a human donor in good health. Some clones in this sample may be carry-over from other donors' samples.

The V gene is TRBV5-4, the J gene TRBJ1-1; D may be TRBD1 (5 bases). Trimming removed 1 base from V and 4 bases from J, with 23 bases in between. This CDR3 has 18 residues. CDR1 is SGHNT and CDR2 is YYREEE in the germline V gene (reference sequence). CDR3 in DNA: TGTGCCAGCAGCTTGCTAACGCGCAGGGCCGGGGGGACCACTGAAGCTTTCTTT. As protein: CASSLLTRRAGGTTEAFF.

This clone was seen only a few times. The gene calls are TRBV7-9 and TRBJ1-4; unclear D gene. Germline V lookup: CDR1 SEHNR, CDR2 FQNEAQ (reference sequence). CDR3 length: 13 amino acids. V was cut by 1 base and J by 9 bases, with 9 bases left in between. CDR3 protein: CASSLGSGQKLFF. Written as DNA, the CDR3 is TGTGCCAGCAGCTTAGGTTCGGGTCAAAAACTGTTTTTT.

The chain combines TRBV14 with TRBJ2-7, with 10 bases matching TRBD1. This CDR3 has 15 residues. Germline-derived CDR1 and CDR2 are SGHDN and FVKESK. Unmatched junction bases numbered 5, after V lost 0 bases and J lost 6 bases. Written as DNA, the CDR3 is TGTGCCAGCAGCCAAGATATTTGGACAGGGGGCGAGCAGTACTTC. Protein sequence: CASSQDIWTGGEQYF.

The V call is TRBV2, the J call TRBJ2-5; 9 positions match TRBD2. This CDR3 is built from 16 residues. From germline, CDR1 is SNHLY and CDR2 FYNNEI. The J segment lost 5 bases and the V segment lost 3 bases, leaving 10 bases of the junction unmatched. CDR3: CASSDGGGGALETQYF. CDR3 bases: TGTGCCAGCAGTGACGGTGGCGGGGGGGCCCTCGAGACCCAGTACTTC. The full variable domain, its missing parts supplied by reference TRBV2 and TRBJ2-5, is EPEVTQTPSHQVTQMGQEVILRCVPISNHLYFYWYRQILGQKVEFLVSFYNNEISEKSEIFDDQFSVERPDGSNFTLKIRSTKLEDSAMYFCASSDGGGGALETQYFGPGTRLLVL.

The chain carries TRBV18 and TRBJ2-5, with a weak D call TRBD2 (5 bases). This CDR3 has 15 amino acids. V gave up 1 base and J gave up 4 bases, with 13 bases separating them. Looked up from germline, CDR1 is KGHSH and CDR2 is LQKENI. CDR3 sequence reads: CASSPRVDLGETQYF. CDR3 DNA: TGTGCCAGCTCACCACGGGTGGACTTAGGAGAGACCCAGTACTTC.

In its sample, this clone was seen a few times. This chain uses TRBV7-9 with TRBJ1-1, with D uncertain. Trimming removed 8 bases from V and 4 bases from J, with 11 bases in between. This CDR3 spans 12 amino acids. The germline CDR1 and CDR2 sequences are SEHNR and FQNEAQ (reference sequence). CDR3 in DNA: TGTGCCAGCTCGGGGTCGGGCACTGAAGCTTTCTTT. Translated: CASSGSGTEAFF. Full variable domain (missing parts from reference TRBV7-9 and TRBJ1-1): DTGVSQNPRHKITKRGQNVTFRCDPISEHNRLYWYRQTLGQGPEFLTYFQNEAQLEKSRLLSDRFSAERPKGSFSTLEIQRTEQGDSAMYLCASSGSGTEAFFGQGTRLTVV.

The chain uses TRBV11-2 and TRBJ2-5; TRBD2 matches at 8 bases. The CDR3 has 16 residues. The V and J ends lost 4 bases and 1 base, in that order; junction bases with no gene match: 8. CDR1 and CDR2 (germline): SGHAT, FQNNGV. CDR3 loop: CASSSEQRGSQETQYF. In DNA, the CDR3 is TGTGCCAGCAGCTCAGAACAGCGGGGGTCCCAAGAGACCCAGTACTTC.

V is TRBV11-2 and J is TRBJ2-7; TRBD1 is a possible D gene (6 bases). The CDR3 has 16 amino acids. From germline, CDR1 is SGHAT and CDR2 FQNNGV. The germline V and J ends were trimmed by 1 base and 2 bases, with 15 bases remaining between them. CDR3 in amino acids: CASSLVGHPKTYEQYF. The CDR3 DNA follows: TGTGCCAGCAGCTTAGTGGGACACCCAAAGACCTACGAGCAGTACTTC.

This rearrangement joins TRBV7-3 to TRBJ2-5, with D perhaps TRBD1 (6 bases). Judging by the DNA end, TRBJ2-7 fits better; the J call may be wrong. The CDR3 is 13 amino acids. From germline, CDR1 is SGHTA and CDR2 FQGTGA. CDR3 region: CASSLDSTYEQYF. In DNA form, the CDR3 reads TGTGCCAGCAGCTTGGACAGCACCTACGAGCAGTACTTC.

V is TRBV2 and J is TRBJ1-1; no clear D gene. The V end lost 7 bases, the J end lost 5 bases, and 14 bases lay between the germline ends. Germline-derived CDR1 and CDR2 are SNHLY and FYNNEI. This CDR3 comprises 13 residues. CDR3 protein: CASTDAWRTEAFF. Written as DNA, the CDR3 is TGTGCCAGCACGGACGCCTGGAGGACTGAAGCTTTCTTT.

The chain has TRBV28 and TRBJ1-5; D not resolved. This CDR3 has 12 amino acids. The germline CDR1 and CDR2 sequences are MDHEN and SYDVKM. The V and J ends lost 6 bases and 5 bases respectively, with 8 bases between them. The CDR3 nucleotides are TGTGCCAGCAGCTATGATTATCAGCCCCAGCATTTT. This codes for CASSYDYQPQHF.